The source of this T cell receptor beta chain is a study of identifying expanded T cells in peripheral blood. Study-wide results and caveats: Clone count variance between roughly 2-week samples rose with total template count. Approximately 1.1 clones differed between technical replicates, versus approximately 17 and 20 over time.

Profiling relied on immunoSEQ multiplex PCR, and the TCRdb table lists in-frame clones only, not all of them. The sample carries about 110,000 clones, roughly nine tenths recorded once. The CDR3 extends over 14 amino acids. With 1 base removed from V and 7 bases from J, the gap between germline ends came to 8 bases. The germline V gene encodes CDR1 SEHNR and CDR2 FQNEAQ (reference sequence). During the collection period, no donor immune events like infections were recorded. This clone came up a few times. The antigen is undetermined. This receptor was taken from a person aged 18 to 70 in good health. The chain joins TRBV7-9 to TRBJ1-6; D is ambiguous. Sequenced material: blood. The CDR3 DNA reads TGTGCCAGCAGCTTAGAGGGCGGCAATTCACCCCTCCACTTT. Amino acids: CASSLEGGNSPLHF.